This TCR beta chain originates from a study of T-cell memory formation after mild COVID-19. The study, taken as a whole, reports: Pre-infection memory already had some responding clones, implying cross-reactive memory joined.

V lost 6 bases and J lost 2; bases outside the gene matches: 7. CDR1 is SEHNR and CDR2 is FQNEAQ in the germline V gene (reference sequence). There are 15 residues in the CDR3. A single record per CDR3 protein comes from TCRdb applying MiXCR to the 5' RACE reads. The sample has approximately 100,000 distinct CDR3 sequences; roughly 12% are singletons. This clonotype has a count of ten or more. Its antigen is currently unknown. This sequence was found in an adult woman who had mild COVID-19 (a few samples of this study predate the infection). Cell type and time point are not known. The rearrangement joins TRBV7-9 to TRBJ2-7, with 10 bases aligning to TRBD1. What was sequenced was PBMCs or a T cell subset sorted from them (not recorded which). The CDR3 loop reads CASRQSGTGAYEQYF. CDR3 coding DNA: TGTGCCAGCAGACAATCCGGGACAGGGGCCTACGAGCAGTACTTC.